This passage covers 27 T cell receptor beta chains from one sample sequenced in a study of PD-L1 blockade in urothelial cancer. Using immunoSEQ multiplex PCR, the repertoire was profiled, and TCRdb retains in-frame clones only, with some absent. The sample contains about 19,000 clones, around 88% of which appear only once. The sample here was PBMCs, taken around atezolizumab (anti-PD-L1) treatment. These receptors were taken from a man aged 50 to 60 with urothelial cancer.

The J gene is TRBJ2-3, the V gene TRBV9, with D possibly matching TRBD2 (6 bases). Germline CDR1 SGDLS, CDR2 YYNGEE. CDR3 length: 14 amino acids. The germline V and J ends were trimmed by 0 bases and 4 bases, with 9 bases remaining between them. The CDR3, as DNA: TGTGCCAGCAGCGTAGGGGACTCCTCAGATACGCAGTATTTT. Its translation: CASSVGDSSDTQYF.

The rearrangement links TRBV28 to TRBJ2-3; 7 nucleotides agree with TRBD2. The CDR3 loop spans 15 amino acids. Germline V gene sequence: CDR1 MDHEN, CDR2 SYDVKM. This CDR3 is CAARGLPTSTDTQYF. For the CDR3, the DNA is TGTGCGGCGCGGGGACTACCCACTAGCACAGATACGCAGTATTTT.

This sequence joins TRBV7-3 and TRBJ2-1; D call uncertain. Trimming removed 0 bases from V and 0 bases from J, with 12 bases in between. Germline CDR1 is SGHTA and CDR2 is FQGTGA. The CDR3 contains 17 residues. The CDR3 region has the DNA TGTGCCAGCAGCTTAACGATTAGCCCAAGCTCCTACAATGAGCAGTTCTTC. Encoded protein: CASSLTISPSSYNEQFF.

The gene calls are TRBV28 and TRBJ2-7, with 9 bases aligning to TRBD2. CDR1 MDHEN and CDR2 SYDVKM come from the germline V gene. The CDR3 loop spans 18 amino acids. Unmatched junction bases numbered 14, after V lost 1 base and J lost 4 bases. The CDR3 sequence: CASSLLALRTSAKYEQYF. DNA for the CDR3: TGTGCCAGCAGTTTATTGGCCCTTCGGACTAGCGCAAAATACGAGCAGTACTTC.

The rearrangement links TRBV11-3 to TRBJ2-7; 8 bases are shared with TRBD2. Losses at the gene ends were 5 bases for V and 0 bases for J; bases not matched to a gene: 6. CDR1 and CDR2 from the germline V gene are SGHNT and YENEEA. The CDR3 runs 15 residues. CDR3 DNA: TGTGCCAGCAGCCTCAGCGGGGGACTCTCCTACGAGCAGTACTTC. Protein sequence: CASSLSGGLSYEQYF.

This chain joins TRBV6-5 and TRBJ2-6; the D gene is possibly TRBD1 (5 bases). Per the germline V gene, CDR1 is MNHEY and CDR2 is SVGAGI. The CDR3 runs 15 residues. The V and J ends lost 5 bases and 0 bases respectively, with 8 bases between them. The CDR3 DNA reads TGTGCCAGCAGTCTAGACAGCTCTGGGGCCAACGTCCTGACTTTC. The encoded protein is CASSLDSSGANVLTF.

In nucleotides, the CDR3 is TGTGCCTGGAGAAGGCTAGCGGGAGGGCCAGATACGCAGTATTTT. The encoded protein is CAWRRLAGGPDTQYF. The chain employs TRBV30 and TRBJ2-3; 12 bases agree with TRBD2. Germline assignment: CDR1 GTSNPN and CDR2 SVGIG (reference sequence). The J segment lost 4 bases and the V segment lost 3 bases, leaving 5 bases of the junction unmatched. This CDR3 is built from 15 residues. The variable domain in full, with the rest retrieved from reference TRBV30 and TRBJ2-3, is SQTIHQWPATLVQPVGSPLSLECTVEGTSNPNLYWYRQAAGRGLQLLFYSVGIGQISSEVPQNLSASRPQDRQFILSSKKLLLSDSGFYLCAWRRLAGGPDTQYFGPGTRLTVL.

The chain carries TRBV4-3 and TRBJ2-3, with 14 nucleotides matching TRBD2. CDR3 size: 14 residues. Looked up from germline, CDR1 is LGHNA and CDR2 is YSLEER. V lost 4 bases to trimming and J lost 6 bases; unmatched junction nucleotides: 0. The CDR3 DNA reads TGCGCCAGCAGCCGACTAGCGGGAGGGGATACGCAGTATTTT. Protein: CASSRLAGGDTQYF.

The genes are TRBV18 and TRBJ2-1; D may be TRBD2 (5 bases). There are 17 residues in the CDR3. The germline V gene has CDR1 KGHSH and CDR2 LQKENI. The germline V and J ends were trimmed by 1 base and 4 bases, with 17 bases remaining between them. The CDR3 region has the DNA TGTGCCAGCTCACCACGAGCTGGTAGCGTCATTTACAATGAGCAGTTCTTC. This encodes CASSPRAGSVIYNEQFF.

The rearrangement uses TRBV18 and TRBJ2-7, with D possibly matching TRBD1 (6 bases). Trimming shortened V by 3 bases and J by 7 bases, and 7 bases separated the two germline ends. Germline V lookup: CDR1 KGHSH, CDR2 LQKENI. CDR3 size: 11 residues. CDR3 sequence: CASSPDREQYF. The CDR3 coding sequence is TGTGCCAGCTCACCCGACAGGGAGCAGTACTTC.

The CDR3 sequence: CASSSFRSSGILYNEQFF. Written as DNA, the CDR3 is TGTGCCAGCAGCTCTTTTAGGTCTAGCGGGATCCTTTACAATGAGCAGTTCTTC. V is TRBV11-2 and J is TRBJ2-1; 9 bases line up with TRBD2. The CDR3 length is 18 residues. Trimming cost V 4 bases and J 4 bases; bases outside gene matches: 14. Germline-derived CDR1 and CDR2 are SGHAT and FQNNGV. Looking up the rest from reference TRBV11-2 and TRBJ2-1 gives the full variable domain: EAGVAQSPRYKIIEKRQSVAFWCNPISGHATLYWYQQILGQGPKLLIQFQNNGVVDDSQLPKDRFSAERLKGVDSTLKIQPAKLEDSAVYLCASSSFRSSGILYNEQFFGPGTRLTVL.

CDR3 sequence: CASSLPGIAGVGTDTQYF. CDR3 bases: TGTGCCAGCAGTTTACCAGGGATAGCGGGAGTGGGCACAGATACGCAGTATTTT. This chain uses TRBV27 with TRBJ2-3; TRBD2 aligns across 9 bases. This CDR3 spans 18 amino acids. V was pared by 2 bases and J by 1 base, with 10 bases of the junction left unmatched. The germline V gene encodes CDR1 MNHEY and CDR2 SMNVEV (reference sequence).

The chain has TRBV5-4 and TRBJ1-2, with D perhaps matching TRBD1 (5 bases). Germline CDR1 and CDR2: SGHNT and YYREEE (reference sequence). V lost 0 bases, J lost 7 bases, and 13 bases lay in between. The CDR3 is made up of 14 amino acids. Here the CDR3 reads CASSLGGPLAGYTF. In DNA, the CDR3 is TGTGCCAGCAGCTTGGGGGGCCCACTGGCTGGCTACACCTTC.

The genes are TRBV2 and TRBJ2-5; 12 bases match TRBD2. Germline CDR1 is SNHLY and CDR2 is FYNNEI. The CDR3 length is 14 residues. V was clipped by 3 bases and J by 4 bases; unmatched bases: 0. Written as DNA, the CDR3 is TGTGCCAGCAGTGAGGGACTAGCGGGAGAGACCCAGTACTTC. Amino acid sequence: CASSEGLAGETQYF. The full variable domain, rest sourced from reference TRBV2 and TRBJ2-5, is EPEVTQTPSHQVTQMGQEVILRCVPISNHLYFYWYRQILGQKVEFLVSFYNNEISEKSEIFDDQFSVERPDGSNFTLKIRSTKLEDSAMYFCASSEGLAGETQYFGPGTRLLVL.

The chain links TRBV15 to TRBJ1-4, with TRBD1 as a possible D gene (5 bases). The CDR3 runs 15 residues. Trimming left V 0 bases short and J 4 bases short, with 9 bases between. Germline V gene lookup returns CDR1 LNHNV and CDR2 YYDKDF (reference sequence). CDR3 bases: TGTGCCACCAGCAGAGATCCGGGACTTAATGAAAAACTGTTTTTT. Translation gives CATSRDPGLNEKLFF.

Remarks on this clone: Other DNA variants within this sample encode the same CDR3. The rearrangement uses TRBV6-1 and TRBJ1-6; D gene unclear. Germline lookup yields CDR1 MNHNS and CDR2 SASEGT. Trimming took off 3 bases at V and 0 bases at J, with 18 bases between the two ends. The CDR3 is 19 residues long. CDR3 region: CASSDHPGSLSSYNSPLHF. The CDR3 DNA sequence: TGTGCCAGCAGTGATCACCCCGGGAGCCTAAGCTCCTATAATTCACCCCTCCACTTT.

This chain links TRBV2 with TRBJ2-3, with D hard to call. Germline V gene sequence: CDR1 SNHLY, CDR2 FYNNEI. With 7 bases removed from V and 2 bases from J, the gap between germline ends came to 4 bases. The CDR3 is 11 residues long. The CDR3 nucleotides are TGTGCCAGCACTAACACAGATACGCAGTATTTT. Its protein is CASTNTDTQYF.

The V call is TRBV11-2, the J call TRBJ2-3, with 7 bases that match TRBD2. The germline gives CDR1 SGHAT, CDR2 FQNNGV. CDR3 length equals 15 residues. After removal of 5 bases from V and 0 bases from J, the junction contained 5 bases not matched to a gene. The CDR3, as DNA: TGTGCCAGCAGCACGCGGGGGTTCAGCACAGATACGCAGTATTTT. It codes for CASSTRGFSTDTQYF.

This chain uses TRBV5-1 with TRBJ1-1; no firm D call. Germline lookup yields CDR1 SGHRS and CDR2 YFSETQ. The V gene lost 4 bases and the J gene lost 0 bases, with 10 bases spanning the gap. This CDR3 has 14 residues. The CDR3 spells CASSTEQLNTEAFF. The DNA for the CDR3 is TGCGCCAGCAGCACAGAACAGCTGAACACTGAAGCTTTCTTT.

The chain combines TRBV6-4 with TRBJ2-1, with TRBD2 identical over 10 bases. V was pared by 0 bases and J by 8 bases, with 4 bases of the junction left unmatched. In germline, CDR1 is MRHNA, CDR2 SNTAGT. This CDR3 comprises 15 residues. The CDR3 spells CASSDSIAGGDEQFF. CDR3 nucleotide sequence: TGTGCCAGCAGTGACTCGATAGCGGGGGGCGATGAGCAGTTCTTC.

In DNA form, the CDR3 reads TGTGCCAGCAGTTTACCCAATTTGTTACAGGGCGAGTACGAGCAGTACTTC. It is translated as CASSLPNLLQGEYEQYF. The chain has TRBV28 and TRBJ2-7; TRBD1 is a possible D gene (6 bases). The CDR3 has 17 amino acids. Between the trimmed V and J ends, which lost 2 bases and 4 bases, there was a span of 21 bases. Germline lookup yields CDR1 MDHEN and CDR2 SYDVKM.

V and J are TRBV6-5 and TRBJ2-5, with TRBD2 as a possible D gene (5 bases). The CDR3 totals 15 residues. Germline loops: CDR1 MNHEY, CDR2 SVGAGI. With 4 bases removed from V and 1 base from J, the gap between germline ends came to 13 bases. DNA for the CDR3: TGTGCCAGCAGTTCACCCGCTGGACTCCAAGAGACCCAGTACTTC. It codes for CASSSPAGLQETQYF.

CDR3 sequence (DNA): TGTGCCAGCAGTAGCGGGAAGGTGGTAACAGATACGCAGTATTTT. It specifies CASSSGKVVTDTQYF. This chain joins TRBV7-9 and TRBJ2-3; 8 nucleotides align to TRBD2. Losses at the gene ends were 6 bases for V and 3 bases for J; bases not matched to a gene: 8. This CDR3 is 15 amino acids long. Germline V gene sequence: CDR1 SEHNR, CDR2 FQNEAQ (reference sequence).

This clone has only one observation. The chain carries TRBV6-8 and TRBJ2-5; 8 bases agree with TRBD2. The CDR3 is made up of 17 amino acids. Germline assignment: CDR1 MNHGY and CDR2 SAAAGT. The V and J ends lost 2 bases and 7 bases, in that order; junction bases with no gene match: 15. CDR3: CASSYAPAGVYRGTQYF. Written as DNA, the CDR3 is TGTGCCAGCAGTTACGCTCCAGCGGGGGTCTACCGAGGGACCCAGTACTTC.

In its sample, this clone was seen once. J is TRBJ2-2 and V is TRBV5-1; 8 bases match TRBD2. Germline V gene lookup returns CDR1 SGHRS and CDR2 YFSETQ. The CDR3 contains 16 residues. The trim removed 3 bases at V and 5 bases at J, leaving 9 bases unmatched. This CDR3 is CASSSGLAQGTGELFF. The CDR3 DNA reads as TGCGCCAGCAGCTCTGGACTAGCCCAAGGGACCGGGGAGCTGTTTTTT.

This clone was recorded only once. The rearrangement links TRBV6-6 to TRBJ1-2, with D possibly being TRBD1 (6 bases). V was cut by 4 bases and J by 4 bases, with 10 bases left in between. Germline V CDR1 and CDR2: MNHNY, SVGAGI (reference sequence). The CDR3 has 13 amino acids. The CDR3 region has the DNA TGTGCCAGCAGTTGGACAGTTACCTATGGCTACACCTTC. This codes for CASSWTVTYGYTF.

This clone has just one count. The rearrangement uses TRBV7-3 and TRBJ2-1, with 7 positions matching TRBD2. Trimming at V came to 2 bases and at J to 7 bases, leaving 5 bases not matched to a gene. Germline loops: CDR1 SGHTA, CDR2 FQGTGA. This CDR3 is 14 amino acids long. The CDR3 region has the DNA TGTGCCAGCAGCTTAGGGCCTAGCGGAAATGAGCAGTTCTTC. This codes for CASSLGPSGNEQFF.